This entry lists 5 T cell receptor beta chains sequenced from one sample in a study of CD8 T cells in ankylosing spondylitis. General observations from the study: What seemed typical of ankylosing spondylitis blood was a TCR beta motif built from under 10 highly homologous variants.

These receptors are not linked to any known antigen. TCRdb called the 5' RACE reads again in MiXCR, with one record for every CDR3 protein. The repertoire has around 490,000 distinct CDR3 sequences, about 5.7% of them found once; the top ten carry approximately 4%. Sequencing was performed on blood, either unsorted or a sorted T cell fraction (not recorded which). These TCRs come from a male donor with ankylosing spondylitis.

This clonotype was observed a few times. Written as DNA, the CDR3 is TGTGCCAGCAGAGCATTCGGACAGGGGGCTGGGGCCAACGTCCTGACTTTC. Its translation: CASRAFGQGAGANVLTF. The chain links TRBV25-1 to TRBJ2-6, with 10 bases that match TRBD1. The CDR3 runs 17 residues. CDR1 is MGHDK and CDR2 is SYGVNS in the germline V gene. J gave up 2 bases and V 6 bases, and 7 bases lay outside the gene matches.

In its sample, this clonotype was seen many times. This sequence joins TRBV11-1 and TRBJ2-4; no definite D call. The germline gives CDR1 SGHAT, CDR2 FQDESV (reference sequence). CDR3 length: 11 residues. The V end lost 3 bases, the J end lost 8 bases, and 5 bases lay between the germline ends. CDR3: CASSFGDIQYF. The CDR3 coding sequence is TGTGCCAGCAGCTTTGGGGACATTCAGTACTTC.

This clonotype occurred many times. For the CDR3, the DNA is TGTGCCAGCTCACCAGCCAAGGCGACAGCCCCTAACTCCTACGAGCAGTACTTC. Amino acid sequence: CASSPAKATAPNSYEQYF. V gene TRBV18 combines with J gene TRBJ2-7; TRBD1 is a possible D gene (5 bases). Per the germline V gene, CDR1 is KGHSH and CDR2 is LQKENI. Trimming took 2 bases from V and 0 from J, leaving 20 bases between them. The CDR3 covers 18 residues.

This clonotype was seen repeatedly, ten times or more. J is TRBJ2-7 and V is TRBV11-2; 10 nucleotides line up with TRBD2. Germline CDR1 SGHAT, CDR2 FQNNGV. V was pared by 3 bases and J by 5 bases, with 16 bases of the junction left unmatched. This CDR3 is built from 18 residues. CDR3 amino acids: CASSFPLGAAGGPHEQYF. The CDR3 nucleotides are TGTGCCAGCAGCTTTCCTCTGGGTGCAGCGGGAGGGCCCCACGAGCAGTACTTC.

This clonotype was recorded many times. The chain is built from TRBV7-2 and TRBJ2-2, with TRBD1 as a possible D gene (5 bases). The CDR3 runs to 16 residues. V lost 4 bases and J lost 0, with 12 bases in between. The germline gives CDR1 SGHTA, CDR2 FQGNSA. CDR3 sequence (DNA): TGTGCCAGCAGCTCACAGGCACCCGCGAACACCGGGGAGCTGTTTTTT. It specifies CASSSQAPANTGELFF. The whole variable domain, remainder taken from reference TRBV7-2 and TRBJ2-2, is GAGVSQSPSNKVTEKGKDVELRCDPISGHTALYWYRQSLGQGLEFLIYFQGNSAPDKSGLPSDRFSAERTGGSVSTLTIQRTQQEDSAVYLCASSSQAPANTGELFFGEGSRLTVL.